One and the same sample provided the 18 T cell receptor beta chains below, sequenced in a study of cytomegalovirus exposure and HLA in healthy donors. Vbeta (60) and Jbeta (13) primers were used in the PCR. Here immunoSEQ multiplex PCR was the method, and the copy in TCRdb shows in-frame clones only, minus some. The sample records 120,000 or so clones, over 60% being singletons. Sequences were obtained from PBMCs. The receptors come from a female donor in good health and CMV-seronegative.

About this clone itself: The germline gene is not matched at one end of the junction; a read error may be the cause. This chain joins TRBV27 and TRBJ1-2, with 10 positions matching TRBD1. This CDR3 region has 14 residues. Germline V lookup: CDR1 MNHEY, CDR2 SMNVEV (reference sequence). DNA for the CDR3: TGTGCCAGCAGTCCCCACCGGGACAGGGGAGGCTCCACCTTC. Encoded protein: CASSPHRDRGGSTF.

In its sample, this clone was seen a few times. This chain connects TRBV5-1 to TRBJ2-2; tentatively, D is TRBD1 (5 bases). This CDR3 spans 16 amino acids. V was shortened by 0 bases and J by 3 bases, with 12 bases between the two germline ends. The germline CDR1 and CDR2 sequences are SGHRS and YFSETQ. The CDR3: CASSLVGHSYTGELFF. The CDR3 coding sequence is TGCGCCAGCAGCTTGGTAGGACATAGCTACACCGGGGAGCTGTTTTTT.

As for this clone: One junction end does not reproduce the germline sequence, and a read error may be involved. The chain combines TRBV6-1 with TRBJ2-4; the D is unclear. This CDR3 is 14 amino acids long. Looked up from germline, CDR1 is MNHNS and CDR2 is SASEGT. CDR3 bases: TGTGCCAGCATCTCTTTCCTTGGCAAAAACAGTCAGTACTTC. As protein: CASISFLGKNSQYF.

The CDR3: CASSPGGRLEKLFF. In DNA form, the CDR3 reads TGCGCCAGCAGCCCCGGGGGGAGACTTGAAAAACTGTTTTTT. This rearrangement joins TRBV5-1 to TRBJ1-4; D perhaps matches TRBD1 (5 bases). The V gene's germline CDR1 is SGHRS and CDR2 YFSETQ. V gave up 4 bases and J gave up 7 bases, with 14 bases separating them. There are 14 residues in the CDR3.

J is TRBJ1-2 and V is TRBV25-1; 9 bases are shared with TRBD1. V was clipped by 4 bases and J by 7 bases; unmatched bases: 16. CDR1 is MGHDK and CDR2 is SYGVNS in the germline V gene. The CDR3 is made up of 17 amino acids. CDR3 amino acids: CASSAHDTGGKWGGYTF. CDR3 bases: TGTGCCAGCAGTGCCCATGATACAGGGGGCAAGTGGGGTGGCTACACCTTC.

This chain links TRBV5-6 with TRBJ1-4; 8 bases match TRBD1. The J segment lost 9 bases and the V segment lost 3 bases, leaving 4 bases of the junction unmatched. Looked up from germline, CDR1 is SGHDT and CDR2 is YYEEEE. CDR3 length equals 13 residues. CDR3 residues: CASSYWTGQKLFF. The CDR3 bases are TGTGCCAGCAGCTACTGGACAGGGCAAAAACTGTTTTTT. The full variable domain, its missing parts supplied by reference TRBV5-6 and TRBJ1-4, is DAGVTQSPTHLIKTRGQQVTLRCSPKSGHDTVSWYQQALGQGPQFIFQYYEEEERQRGNFPDRFSGHQFPNYSSELNVNALLLGDSALYLCASSYWTGQKLFFGSGTQLSVL.

The gene calls are TRBV5-1 and TRBJ2-1; 12 bases line up with TRBD2. The CDR3 contains 15 residues. V shed 2 bases, J shed 9 bases, and the junction held 6 bases outside the gene matches. Germline lookup yields CDR1 SGHRS and CDR2 YFSETQ. For the CDR3, the DNA is TGCGCCAGCAGCTTCGGTTCACTAGCGGGGGGTGAGCAGTTCTTC. Protein sequence: CASSFGSLAGGEQFF.

J is TRBJ2-7 and V is TRBV21-1; the DNA was not compared with TRBD2, the D call given in the table. TRBV21-1 is tagged as a pseudogene. CDR3 length: 16 residues. In DNA, the CDR3 is TGTGCCAGCAGCAAATGTTCCGGGACTAGCGGATACGAGCAGTACTTC. Translating it yields CASSKCSGTSGYEQYF.

The chain links TRBV9 to TRBJ1-3, with D possibly TRBD1 on 5 matching bases. Trimming pared 2 bases from V and 2 bases from J, leaving 11 bases between. CDR1 is SGDLS, CDR2 YYNGEE, per germline. This CDR3 comprises 15 residues. The CDR3 sequence is CASSVDSATGNTIYF. In DNA form, the CDR3 reads TGTGCCAGCAGCGTTGACAGTGCAACTGGAAACACCATATATTTT. Supplemented by reference TRBV9 and TRBJ1-3, the full variable domain reads DSGVTQTPKHLITATGQRVTLRCSPRSGDLSVYWYQQSLDQGLQFLIQYYNGEERAKGNILERFSAQQFPDLHSELNLSSLELGDSALYFCASSVDSATGNTIYFGEGSWLTVV.

This clone was found once. This rearrangement joins TRBV7-9 to TRBJ1-2; 7 positions match TRBD1. V shed 1 base, J shed 5 bases, and the junction held 7 bases outside the gene matches. The CDR3 length is 15 residues. In germline, CDR1 is SEHNR, CDR2 FQNEAQ (reference sequence). CDR3 region: CASSLGGGTEYGYTF. The CDR3, as DNA: TGTGCCAGCAGCTTAGGCGGCGGGACAGAGTATGGCTACACCTTC.

Worth noting for this clone: An end of the junction differs from the germline gene, which may be a read error. The chain joins TRBV7-9 to TRBJ2-1; TRBD1 matches at 11 bases. CDR3 size: 15 residues. Per the germline V gene, CDR1 is SEHNR and CDR2 is FQNEAQ (reference sequence). The CDR3 region is CSSSRRDRGFGEQFF. In DNA form, the CDR3 reads TGTTCCAGCAGCCGTCGGGACAGGGGGTTCGGGGAGCAGTTCTTC.

The V and J genes are TRBV7-9 and TRBJ2-7; D may be TRBD1 (7 bases). The CDR3 contains 14 residues. Germline CDR1 and CDR2: SEHNR and FQNEAQ (reference sequence). Trimming cost V 1 base and J 5 bases, with 12 bases left between them. The CDR3 DNA reads as TGTGCCAGCAGCTTAGGACAGGGAGGTAACGAGCAGTACTTC. Protein sequence: CASSLGQGGNEQYF.

The CDR3 sequence: CASSLGGGRGAKNIQYF. The CDR3, as DNA: TGTGCCAGCAGCTTAGGGGGCGGGAGAGGGGCCAAAAACATTCAGTACTTC. This sequence joins TRBV7-9 and TRBJ2-4, with TRBD2 matching over 7 bases. CDR1 and CDR2 from the germline V gene are SEHNR and FQNEAQ (reference sequence). V lost 1 base to trimming and J lost 1 base; unmatched junction nucleotides: 7. CDR3 size: 17 residues.

The J gene is TRBJ2-5, the V gene TRBV10-3; 9 nucleotides line up with TRBD2. CDR3 size: 16 residues. The V segment lost 3 bases and the J segment 4 bases; nucleotides outside the gene matches: 9. The V gene's germline CDR1 is ENHRY and CDR2 SYGVKD. This chain's CDR3 is CAISDEGGGARETQYF. As DNA, the CDR3 is TGTGCCATCAGTGATGAGGGCGGGGGGGCCCGAGAGACCCAGTACTTC.

This CDR3 reads CASSPGDRGLSGYTF. The CDR3 DNA follows: TGCGCCAGCAGCCCCGGGGACAGGGGGCTAAGTGGCTACACCTTC. The V call is TRBV5-1, the J call TRBJ1-2; 12 bases line up with TRBD1. The trim removed 4 bases at V and 7 bases at J, leaving 8 bases unmatched. CDR1 is SGHRS and CDR2 is YFSETQ in the germline V gene. This CDR3 has 15 residues. Filled out from reference TRBV5-1 and TRBJ1-2, the complete variable domain reads KAGVTQTPRYLIKTRGQQVTLSCSPISGHRSVSWYQQTPGQGLQFLFEYFSETQRNKGNFPGRFSGRQFSNSRSEMNVSTLELGDSALYLCASSPGDRGLSGYTFGSGTRLTVV.

V usage is TRBV5-1 and J usage is TRBJ2-2, with 7 bases lining up with TRBD2. The V gene's germline CDR1 is SGHRS and CDR2 YFSETQ. The J segment lost 5 bases and the V segment lost 4 bases, leaving 11 bases of the junction unmatched. The CDR3 runs 16 residues. CDR3: CASSPGAGVRTGELFF. DNA for the CDR3: TGCGCCAGCAGCCCCGGTGCGGGGGTTCGGACCGGGGAGCTGTTTTTT. The full variable domain, rest sourced from reference TRBV5-1 and TRBJ2-2, is KAGVTQTPRYLIKTRGQQVTLSCSPISGHRSVSWYQQTPGQGLQFLFEYFSETQRNKGNFPGRFSGRQFSNSRSEMNVSTLELGDSALYLCASSPGAGVRTGELFFGEGSRLTVL.

V gene TRBV11-3 combines with J gene TRBJ2-7; the match to TRBD2 covers 10 bases. The CDR3 covers 16 residues. Unmatched junction bases numbered 4, after V lost 0 bases and J lost 2 bases. The germline gives CDR1 SGHNT, CDR2 YENEEA. CDR3 amino acids: CASSLDRLAGTYEQYF. CDR3 DNA sequence: TGTGCCAGCAGCTTAGATAGACTAGCGGGTACCTACGAGCAGTACTTC.

The V gene is TRBV27, the J gene TRBJ2-7; perhaps TRBD2 as D (6 bases). The germline V gene has CDR1 MNHEY and CDR2 SMNVEV (reference sequence). V lost 3 bases and J lost 0, with 12 bases in between. This CDR3 comprises 15 residues. The CDR3 is CASSFGGVSSYEQYF. As DNA, the CDR3 is TGTGCCAGCAGTTTTGGCGGGGTGAGCTCCTACGAGCAGTACTTC.